This T cell receptor (beta chain) was identified during a study of blood T cell repertoires in COVID-19. Study-level background: PBMCs, B-cell-depleted T cells, or T cells were the source of the cDNA or gDNA that made up the material.

Seattle patients were enrolled while actively infected and followed longitudinally. Germline assignment: CDR1 MGHRA and CDR2 YSYEKL. Between the trimmed V and J ends, which lost 4 bases and 8 bases, there was a span of 14 bases. CDR3 size: 13 residues. Authors' analysis steps: Reference gene primer amplification yielded estimated nucleated cell counts. Measured with immunoSEQ multiplex PCR; TCRdb has only the in-frame clones, and not every one. For V, J and clone size, that table is used; D and trimming come from the DNA. The sample yields over 150,000 clones, roughly 88% seen once. The rearrangement joins TRBV4-1 to TRBJ1-2; D call uncertain. The TCR originated in an older man with COVID-19, enrolled during active disease. Sequencing was carried out using peripheral blood. CDR3 nucleotides: TGCGCCAGCAGCCTGGCGGACTCTTCCGGCTACACCTTC. This translates into CASSLADSSGYTF.